This T cell receptor (beta chain) is drawn from a study of T cell repertoires in cytomegalovirus infection. This CDR3 is 17 amino acids long. Germline assignment: CDR1 SGHRS and CDR2 YFSETQ. One entry per CDR3 protein, called by TCRdb with MiXCR from the reads. The table lists 200,000 or so distinct CDR3 sequences, around 20% of them singletons. Points on this clonotype: The junction shows a germline mismatch at one end, possibly a read error.

J is TRBJ2-3 and V is TRBV5-1; D may be TRBD1 (5 bases). The source material was PBMCs. The TCR comes from a human donor in good health (CMV status not recorded). Some clones in this sample may be carry-over from other donors' samples. The CDR3 DNA follows: TGCGCCAGCAGCCCCGGATGGACAACCGGTAACACAGATAGGCAGTATTTT. This codes for CASSPGWTTGNTDRQYF.